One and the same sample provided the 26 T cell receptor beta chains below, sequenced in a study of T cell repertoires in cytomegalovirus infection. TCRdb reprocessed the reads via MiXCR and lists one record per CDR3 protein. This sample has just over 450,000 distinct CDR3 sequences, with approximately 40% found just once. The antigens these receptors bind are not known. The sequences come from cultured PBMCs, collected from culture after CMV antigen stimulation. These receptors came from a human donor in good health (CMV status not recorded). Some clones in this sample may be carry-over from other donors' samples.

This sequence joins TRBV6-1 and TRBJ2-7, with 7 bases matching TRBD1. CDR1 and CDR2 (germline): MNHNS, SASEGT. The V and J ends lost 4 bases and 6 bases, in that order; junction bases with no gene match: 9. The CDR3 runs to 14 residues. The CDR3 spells CASSGQGILGEQYF. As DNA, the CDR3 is TGTGCCAGCAGTGGACAGGGCATCCTGGGCGAGCAGTACTTC.

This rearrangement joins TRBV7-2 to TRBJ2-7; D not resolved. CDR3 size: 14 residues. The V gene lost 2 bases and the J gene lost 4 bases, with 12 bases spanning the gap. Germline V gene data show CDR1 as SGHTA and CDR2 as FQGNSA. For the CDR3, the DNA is TGTGCCAGCAGCTTATCCCCGTCAGTATACGAGCAGTACTTC. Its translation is CASSLSPSVYEQYF. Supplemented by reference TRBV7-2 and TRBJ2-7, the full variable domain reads GAGVSQSPSNKVTEKGKDVELRCDPISGHTALYWYRQSLGQGLEFLIYFQGNSAPDKSGLPSDRFSAERTGGSVSTLTIQRTQQEDSAVYLCASSLSPSVYEQYFGPGTRLTVT.

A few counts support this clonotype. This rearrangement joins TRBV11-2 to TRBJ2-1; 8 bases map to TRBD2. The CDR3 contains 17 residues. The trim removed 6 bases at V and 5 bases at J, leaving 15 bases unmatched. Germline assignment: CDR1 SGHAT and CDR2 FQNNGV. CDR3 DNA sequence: TGTGCCAGCAGTGTAGAAGTCGCGGGAGGTCCCCACAATGAGCAGTTCTTC. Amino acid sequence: CASSVEVAGGPHNEQFF.

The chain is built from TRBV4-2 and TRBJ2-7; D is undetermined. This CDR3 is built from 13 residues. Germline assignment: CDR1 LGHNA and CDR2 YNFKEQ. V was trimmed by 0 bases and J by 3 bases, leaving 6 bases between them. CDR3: CASSQDRFYEQYF. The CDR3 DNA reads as TGTGCCAGCAGCCAAGACAGGTTCTACGAGCAGTACTTC.

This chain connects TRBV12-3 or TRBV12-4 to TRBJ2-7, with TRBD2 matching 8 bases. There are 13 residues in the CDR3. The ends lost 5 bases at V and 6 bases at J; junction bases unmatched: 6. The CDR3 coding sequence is TGTGCCAGCAGTCCGGGAGGGGTTGGCGAGCAGTACTTC. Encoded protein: CASSPGGVGEQYF.

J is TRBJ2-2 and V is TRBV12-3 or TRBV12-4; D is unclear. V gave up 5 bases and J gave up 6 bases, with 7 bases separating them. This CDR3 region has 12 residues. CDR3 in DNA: TGTGCCAGCAGTCGGACGTCCGGGGAGCTGTTTTTT. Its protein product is CASSRTSGELFF.

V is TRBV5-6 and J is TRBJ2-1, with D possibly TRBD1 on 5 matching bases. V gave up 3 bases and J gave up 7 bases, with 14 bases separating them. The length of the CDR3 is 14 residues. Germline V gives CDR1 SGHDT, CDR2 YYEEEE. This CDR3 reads CASSSWGRKNEQFF. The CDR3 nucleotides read TGTGCCAGCAGCTCCTGGGGCAGGAAAAATGAGCAGTTCTTC.

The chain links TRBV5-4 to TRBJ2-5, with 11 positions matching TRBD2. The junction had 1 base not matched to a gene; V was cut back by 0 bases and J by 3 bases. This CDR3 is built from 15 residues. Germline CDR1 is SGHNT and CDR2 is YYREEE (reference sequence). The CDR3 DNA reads TGTGCCAGCAGCTTGGCGACTAGCGGGGAAGAGACCCAGTACTTC. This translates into CASSLATSGEETQYF.

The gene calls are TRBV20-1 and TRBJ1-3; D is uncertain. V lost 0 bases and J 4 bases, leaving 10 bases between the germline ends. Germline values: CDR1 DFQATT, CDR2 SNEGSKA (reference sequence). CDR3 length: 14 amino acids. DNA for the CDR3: TGCAGTGCTAGAGAGTCGACTGGAGGAAACACCATATATTTT. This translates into CSARESTGGNTIYF.

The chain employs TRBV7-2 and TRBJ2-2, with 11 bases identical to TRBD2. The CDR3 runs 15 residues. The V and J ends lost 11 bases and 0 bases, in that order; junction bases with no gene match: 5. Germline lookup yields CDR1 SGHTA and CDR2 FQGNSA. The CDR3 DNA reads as TGTGCCCTGGGGGGACTAGCGGCGAACACCGGGGAGCTGTTTTTT. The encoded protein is CALGGLAANTGELFF. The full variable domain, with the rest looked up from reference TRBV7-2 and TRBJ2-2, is GAGVSQSPSNKVTEKGKDVELRCDPISGHTALYWYRQSLGQGLEFLIYFQGNSAPDKSGLPSDRFSAERTGGSVSTLTIQRTQQEDSAVYLCALGGLAANTGELFFGEGSRLTVL.

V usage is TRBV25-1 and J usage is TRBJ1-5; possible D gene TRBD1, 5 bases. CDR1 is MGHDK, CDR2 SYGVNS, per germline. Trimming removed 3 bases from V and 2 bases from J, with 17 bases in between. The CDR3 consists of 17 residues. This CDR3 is CASSDPEAGGGNQPQHF. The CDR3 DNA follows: TGTGCCAGCAGTGACCCCGAAGCGGGGGGGGGCAATCAGCCCCAGCATTTT.

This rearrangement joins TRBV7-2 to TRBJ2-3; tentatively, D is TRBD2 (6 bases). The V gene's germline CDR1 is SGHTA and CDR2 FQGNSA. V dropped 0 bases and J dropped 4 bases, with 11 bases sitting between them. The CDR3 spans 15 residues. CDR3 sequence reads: CASSLAVGEADTQYF. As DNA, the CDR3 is TGTGCCAGCAGCTTAGCCGTGGGGGAGGCAGATACGCAGTATTTT. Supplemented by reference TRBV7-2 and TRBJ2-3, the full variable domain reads GAGVSQSPSNKVTEKGKDVELRCDPISGHTALYWYRQSLGQGLEFLIYFQGNSAPDKSGLPSDRFSAERTGGSVSTLTIQRTQQEDSAVYLCASSLAVGEADTQYFGPGTRLTVL.

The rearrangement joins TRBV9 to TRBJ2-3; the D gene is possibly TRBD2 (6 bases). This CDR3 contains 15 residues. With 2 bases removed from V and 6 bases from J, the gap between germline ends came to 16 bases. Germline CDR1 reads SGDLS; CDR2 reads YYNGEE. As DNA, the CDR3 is TGTGCCAGCAGCGTTTTTTCGACTAGGTCGGATACGCAGTATTTT. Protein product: CASSVFSTRSDTQYF.

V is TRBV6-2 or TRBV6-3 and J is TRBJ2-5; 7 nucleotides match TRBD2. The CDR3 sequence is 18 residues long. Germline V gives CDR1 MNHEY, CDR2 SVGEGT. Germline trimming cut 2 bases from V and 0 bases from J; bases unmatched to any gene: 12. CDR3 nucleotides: TGTGCCAGCAGTTACCCCCCGCGACTAGCCCTGTACCAAGAGACCCAGTACTTC. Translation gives CASSYPPRLALYQETQYF.

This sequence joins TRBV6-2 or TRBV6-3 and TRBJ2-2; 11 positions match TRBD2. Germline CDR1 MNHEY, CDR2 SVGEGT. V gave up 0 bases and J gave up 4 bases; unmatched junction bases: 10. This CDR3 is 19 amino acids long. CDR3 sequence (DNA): TGTGCCAGCAGTTACTCGCCCCCCTTTAGCGGGGGGGCCACCGGGGAGCTGTTTTTT. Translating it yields CASSYSPPFSGGATGELFF.

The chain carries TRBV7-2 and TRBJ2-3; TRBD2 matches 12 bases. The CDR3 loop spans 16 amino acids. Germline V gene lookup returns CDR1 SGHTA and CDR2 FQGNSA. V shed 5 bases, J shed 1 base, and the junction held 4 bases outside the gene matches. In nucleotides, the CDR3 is TGTGCCAGCAGCCGACTAGCGGGAGCGGGCACAGATACGCAGTATTTT. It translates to CASSRLAGAGTDTQYF.

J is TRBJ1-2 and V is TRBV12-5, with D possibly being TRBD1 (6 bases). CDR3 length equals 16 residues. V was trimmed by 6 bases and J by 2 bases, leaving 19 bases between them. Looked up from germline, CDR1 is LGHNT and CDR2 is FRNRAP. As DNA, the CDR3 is TGTGCTAGTGGCCCCTACCAGACAGGTAGAAACTATGGCTACACCTTC. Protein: CASGPYQTGRNYGYTF.

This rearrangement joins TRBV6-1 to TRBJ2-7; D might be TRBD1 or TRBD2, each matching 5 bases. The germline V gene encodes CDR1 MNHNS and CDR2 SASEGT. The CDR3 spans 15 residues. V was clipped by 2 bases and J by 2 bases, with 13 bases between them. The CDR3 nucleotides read TGTGCCAGCAGTGAAATGAGGGGCCGGACCTACGAGCAGTACTTC. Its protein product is CASSEMRGRTYEQYF.

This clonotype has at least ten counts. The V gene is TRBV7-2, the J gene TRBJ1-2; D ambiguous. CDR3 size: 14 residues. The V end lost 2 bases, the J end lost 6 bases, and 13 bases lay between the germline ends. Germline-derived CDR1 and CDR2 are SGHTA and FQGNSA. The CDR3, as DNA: TGTGCCAGCAGCTTACGGGAAGGTCTAAATGGCTACACCTTC. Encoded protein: CASSLREGLNGYTF.

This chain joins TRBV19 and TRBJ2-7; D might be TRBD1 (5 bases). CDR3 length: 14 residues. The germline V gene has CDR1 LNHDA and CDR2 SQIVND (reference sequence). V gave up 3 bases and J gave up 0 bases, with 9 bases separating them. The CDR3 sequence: CASSIRTSSYEQYF. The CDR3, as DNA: TGTGCCAGTAGTATCAGGACAAGCTCCTACGAGCAGTACTTC. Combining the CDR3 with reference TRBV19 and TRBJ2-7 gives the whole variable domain DGGITQSPKYLFRKEGQNVTLSCEQNLNHDAMYWYRQDPGQGLRLIYYSQIVNDFQKGDIAEGYSVSREKKESFPLTVTSAQKNPTAFYLCASSIRTSSYEQYFGPGTRLTVT.

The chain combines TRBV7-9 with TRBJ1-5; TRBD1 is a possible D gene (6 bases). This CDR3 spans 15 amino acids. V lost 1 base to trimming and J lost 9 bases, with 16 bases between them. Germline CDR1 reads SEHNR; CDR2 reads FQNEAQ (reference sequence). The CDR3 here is CASSLERRGGGPQHF. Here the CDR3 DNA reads TGTGCCAGCAGCTTAGAACGGAGGGGGGGGGGGCCCCAGCATTTT.

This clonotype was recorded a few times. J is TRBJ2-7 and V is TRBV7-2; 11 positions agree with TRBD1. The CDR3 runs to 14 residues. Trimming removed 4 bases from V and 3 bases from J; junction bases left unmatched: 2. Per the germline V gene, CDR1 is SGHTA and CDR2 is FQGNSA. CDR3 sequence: CASSSGQGDYEQYF. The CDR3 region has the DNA TGTGCCAGCAGCTCGGGACAGGGGGACTACGAGCAGTACTTC.

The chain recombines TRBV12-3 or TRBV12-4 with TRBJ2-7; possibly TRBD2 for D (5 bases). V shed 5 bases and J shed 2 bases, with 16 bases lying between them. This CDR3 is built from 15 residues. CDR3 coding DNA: TGTGCCAGCAGTCCGGGGTTGCTGTGGGCCTACGAGCAGTACTTC. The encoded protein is CASSPGLLWAYEQYF.

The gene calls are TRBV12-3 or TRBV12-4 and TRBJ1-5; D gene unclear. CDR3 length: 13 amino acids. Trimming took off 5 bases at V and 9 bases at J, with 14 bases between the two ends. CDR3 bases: TGTGCCAGCAGTCAGGACGGACCTCGGCCCCAGCATTTT. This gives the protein CASSQDGPRPQHF.

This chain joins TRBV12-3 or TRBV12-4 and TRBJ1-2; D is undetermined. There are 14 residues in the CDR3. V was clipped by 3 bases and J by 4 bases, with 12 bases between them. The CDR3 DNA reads TGTGCCAGCAGTTTCGGGTTTTTGGGCTATGGCTACACCTTC. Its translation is CASSFGFLGYGYTF.

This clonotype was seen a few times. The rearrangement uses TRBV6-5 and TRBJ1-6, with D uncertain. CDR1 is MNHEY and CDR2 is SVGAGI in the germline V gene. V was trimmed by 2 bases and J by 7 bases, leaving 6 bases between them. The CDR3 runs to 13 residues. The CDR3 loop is CASSYDGNSPLHF. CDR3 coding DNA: TGTGCCAGCAGTTACGATGGGAATTCACCCCTCCACTTT.